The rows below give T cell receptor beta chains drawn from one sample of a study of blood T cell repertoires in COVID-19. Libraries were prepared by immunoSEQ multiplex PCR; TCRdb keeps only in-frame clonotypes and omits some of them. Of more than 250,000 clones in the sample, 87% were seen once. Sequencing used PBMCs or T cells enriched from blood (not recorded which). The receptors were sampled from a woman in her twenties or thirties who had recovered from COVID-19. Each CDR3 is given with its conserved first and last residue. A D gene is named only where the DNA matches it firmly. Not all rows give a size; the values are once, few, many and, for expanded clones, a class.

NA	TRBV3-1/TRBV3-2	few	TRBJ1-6	CASSQFGGGSPLHF	TGTGCCAGCAGCCAATTCGGAGGCGGATCACCCCTCCACTTT
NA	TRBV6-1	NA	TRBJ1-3	CASRIVVAGDTIYF	TGTGCCAGCAGAATCGTCGTAGCGGGAGACACCATATATTTT
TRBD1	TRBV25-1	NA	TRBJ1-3	CASGQGRNTIYF	TGTGCCAGCGGACAGGGCAGAAACACCATATATTTT
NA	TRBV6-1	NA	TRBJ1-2	CASSEARGPYGYTF	TGTGCCAGCAGTGAAGCGCGGGGACCGTATGGCTACACCTTC
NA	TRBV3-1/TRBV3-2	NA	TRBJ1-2	CASSQPGHFYGYTF	TGTGCCAGCAGCCAACCAGGGCATTTCTATGGCTACACCTTC
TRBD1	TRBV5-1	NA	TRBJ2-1	CASSPWDRGINEQFF	TGCGCCAGCAGCCCATGGGACAGGGGAATAAATGAGCAGTTCTTC
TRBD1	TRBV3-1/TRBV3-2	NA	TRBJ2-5	CASSSRGPSGETQYF	TGTGCCAGCAGCTCTAGGGGGCCTTCAGGAGAGACCCAGTACTTC
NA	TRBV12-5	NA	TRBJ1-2	CASGLRGTGSNYGYTF	TGTGCTAGTGGTTTGAGGGGAACAGGCTCTAACTATGGCTACACCTTC
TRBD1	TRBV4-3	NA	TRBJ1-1	CASSQEVTGWAKTEAFF	TGCGCCAGCAGCCAAGAGGTGACAGGGTGGGCGAAAACTGAAGCTTTCTTT
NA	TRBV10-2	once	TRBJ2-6	CASSDGHAGANVLTF	TGCGCCAGCAGTGATGGACACGCTGGGGCCAACGTCCTGACTTTC
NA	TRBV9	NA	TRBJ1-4	CASSLSPGGGGSYEKLFF	TGTGCCAGCAGCCTTTCTCCCGGAGGGGGGGGCAGCTATGAAAAACTGTTTTTT
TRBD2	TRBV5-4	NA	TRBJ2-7	CASSHRTSGAYEQYF	TGTGCCAGCAGCCATCGGACTAGCGGAGCCTACGAGCAGTACTTC
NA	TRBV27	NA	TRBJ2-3	CASRATSTDTQYF	TGTGCCAGCAGAGCTACTAGCACAGATACGCAGTATTTT
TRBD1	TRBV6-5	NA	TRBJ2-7	CASSYFGTGTYEQYF	TGTGCCAGCAGTTACTTCGGGACAGGGACCTACGAGCAGTACTTC
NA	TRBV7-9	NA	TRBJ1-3	CASSYDSNSGNTIYF	TGTGCCAGCAGCTATGACTCCAACTCTGGAAACACCATATATTTT
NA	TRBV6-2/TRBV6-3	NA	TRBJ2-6	CASSYLFLSGANVLTF	TGTGCCAGCAGTTACTTGTTCCTTTCTGGGGCCAACGTCCTGACTTTC
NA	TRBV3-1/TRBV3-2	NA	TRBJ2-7	CASSQDSGGYEQYF	TGTGCCAGCAGCCAAGATTCCGGCGGTTACGAGCAGTACTTC
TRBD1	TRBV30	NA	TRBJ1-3	CAWSPGQGNTIYF	TGTGCCTGGTCTCCGGGACAGGGGAACACCATATATTTT
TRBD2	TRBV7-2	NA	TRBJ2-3	CASSFRGGRTDTQYF	TGTGCCAGCAGCTTTCGCGGGGGGCGGACAGATACGCAGTATTTT
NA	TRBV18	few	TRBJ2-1	CASSLSTGSSYNEQFF	TGTGCCAGCTCCTTATCGACTGGGAGCTCCTACAATGAGCAGTTCTTC
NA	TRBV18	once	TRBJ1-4	CASSPDVEANEKLFF	TGTGCCAGCTCACCAGATGTGGAGGCTAATGAAAAACTGTTTTTT
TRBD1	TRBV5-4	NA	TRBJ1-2	CASSPPGQNVYGYTF	TGTGCCAGCAGCCCACCGGGACAGAATGTCTATGGCTACACCTTC